The 12 T cell receptor beta chains below all came from one sample that was sequenced in a study of cytomegalovirus exposure and HLA in healthy donors. A multiplex PCR was run with 60 Vbeta primers and 13 Jbeta primers. Measured with immunoSEQ multiplex PCR; TCRdb has only the in-frame clones, and not every one. The table lists 90,000 to 140,000 clones, less than 80% of them singletons. The sequencing input was PBMCs. All receptors come from a man aged 30-40 years in good health and CMV-seronegative.

This chain uses TRBV15 with TRBJ2-1; D might be TRBD1 (5 bases). This CDR3 has 14 amino acids. V lost 6 bases, J lost 8 bases, and 17 bases lay in between. The germline gives CDR1 LNHNV, CDR2 YYDKDF (reference sequence). The CDR3 region is CATSRTSFGHEQFF. The CDR3 coding sequence is TGTGCCACCAGTAGGACATCCTTTGGGCATGAGCAGTTCTTC.

This CDR3 is CASSVDPGVGPETQYF. CDR3 in DNA: TGTGCCAGCAGCGTAGATCCGGGGGTAGGCCCAGAGACCCAGTACTTC. The V and J genes are TRBV9 and TRBJ2-5; D perhaps matches TRBD2 (6 bases). The V end was cut by 0 bases, the J end by 4 bases, with 16 bases between. The CDR3 loop spans 16 amino acids. Germline V gives CDR1 SGDLS, CDR2 YYNGEE.

V is TRBV10-3 and J is TRBJ1-2, with 7 bases fitting TRBD1. The length of the CDR3 is 17 residues. Looked up from germline, CDR1 is ENHRY and CDR2 is SYGVKD. J lost 5 bases, V lost 0 bases, and 12 bases had no gene match. The CDR3 region has the DNA TGTGCCATCAGTGAGTCGTTGGGACAGTCGAAAGGTTATGGCTACACCTTC. Translating it yields CAISESLGQSKGYGYTF.

V and J are TRBV5-1 and TRBJ2-5; the match to TRBD2 covers 16 bases. Germline CDR1 SGHRS, CDR2 YFSETQ. The junction had 4 bases not matched to a gene; V was cut back by 4 bases and J by 4 bases. The CDR3 runs to 16 residues. Written as DNA, the CDR3 is TGCGCCAGCAGCGCGGGACTAGCGGGGGGGCGAGAGACCCAGTACTTC. It yields the protein CASSAGLAGGRETQYF.

V usage is TRBV5-4 and J usage is TRBJ2-3; 7 positions agree with TRBD2. This CDR3 region has 15 residues. Germline V gene lookup returns CDR1 SGHNT and CDR2 YYREEE (reference sequence). The J segment lost 4 bases and the V segment lost 1 base, leaving 6 bases of the junction unmatched. The chain's CDR3 is CASSLSERGSDTQYF. CDR3 bases: TGTGCCAGCAGCTTGTCGGAGCGGGGATCAGATACGCAGTATTTT. Variable domain in full (rest from reference TRBV5-4 and TRBJ2-3): ETGVTQSPTHLIKTRGQQVTLRCSSQSGHNTVSWYQQALGQGPQFIFQYYREEENGRGNFPPRFSGLQFPNYSSELNVNALELDDSALYLCASSLSERGSDTQYFGPGTRLTVL.

The genes are TRBV25-1 and TRBJ1-4; D uncertain. Per the germline V gene, CDR1 is MGHDK and CDR2 is SYGVNS. The CDR3 runs to 15 residues. With 1 base removed from V and 2 bases from J, the gap between germline ends came to 8 bases. The CDR3 nucleotides are TGTGCCAGCAGTGAATTCCGGCGGACTAATGAAAAACTGTTTTTT. It is translated as CASSEFRRTNEKLFF.

The V call is TRBV7-7, the J call TRBJ2-5, with 7 nucleotides matching TRBD1. The CDR3 is made up of 14 amino acids. The V gene end was trimmed by 5 bases and the J gene end by 7 bases; junction bases not matched to a gene: 10. Germline V gene sequence: CDR1 SSHAT, CDR2 FNYEAQ (reference sequence). The CDR3 loop reads CASSHTGDVGTQYF. In nucleotides, the CDR3 is TGTGCCAGCAGCCACACAGGGGATGTTGGGACCCAGTACTTC. The variable domain in full, completed from reference TRBV7-7 and TRBJ2-5, reads GAGVSQSPRYKVTKRGQDVTLRCDPISSHATLYWYQQALGQGPEFLTYFNYEAQPDKSGLPSDRFSAERPEGSISTLTIQRTEQRDSAMYRCASSHTGDVGTQYFGPGTRLLVL.

In its sample, this clone was seen a few times. This chain connects TRBV10-3 to TRBJ1-4, with D possibly being TRBD1 (5 bases). The V gene's germline CDR1 is ENHRY and CDR2 SYGVKD. With 4 bases removed from V and 3 bases from J, the gap between germline ends came to 12 bases. The CDR3 covers 15 residues. CDR3 amino acids: CAISVGGTANEKLFF. DNA of the CDR3: TGTGCCATCAGTGTTGGGGGGACGGCTAATGAAAAACTGTTTTTT.

The V and J genes are TRBV12-5 and TRBJ2-1; D ambiguous. This CDR3 is 13 amino acids long. V was cut by 7 bases and J by 6 bases, with 13 bases left in between. Germline V gene sequence: CDR1 LGHNT, CDR2 FRNRAP. The CDR3 here is CASASSLPNEQFF. CDR3 in DNA: TGTGCTAGTGCGTCCTCTCTCCCCAATGAGCAGTTCTTC.

The DNA for the CDR3 is TGTGCTAGTGGTTCAACGGACTCGAGAAGTTATGGCTACACCTTC. Its protein product is CASGSTDSRSYGYTF. J is TRBJ1-2 and V is TRBV12-5; D not certain. Germline V CDR1 and CDR2: LGHNT, FRNRAP. V was clipped by 4 bases and J by 5 bases, with 17 bases between them. The CDR3 sequence is 15 residues long. Full variable domain (rest looked up from reference TRBV12-5 and TRBJ1-2): DARVTQTPRHKVTEMGQEVTMRCQPILGHNTVFWYRQTMMQGLELLAYFRNRAPLDDSGMPKDRFSAEMPDATLATLKIQPSEPRDSAVYFCASGSTDSRSYGYTFGSGTRLTVV.

The chain has TRBV7-2 and TRBJ1-4, with D unclear. The CDR3 loop spans 13 amino acids. In germline, CDR1 is SGHTA, CDR2 FQGNSA. The V end lost 5 bases, the J end lost 7 bases, and 11 bases lay between the germline ends. CDR3 region: CASSPRLGEKLFF. The CDR3 nucleotides are TGTGCCAGCAGCCCCCGGCTAGGTGAAAAACTGTTTTTT.

The DNA of the CDR3 is TGTGCCAGCAGGGGGGGACTAGCGGTCTACAATGAGCAGTTCTTC. Amino acids: CASRGGLAVYNEQFF. The J gene is TRBJ2-1, the V gene TRBV28; 11 bases map to TRBD2. The CDR3 has 15 amino acids. The germline V gene encodes CDR1 MDHEN and CDR2 SYDVKM. J lost 3 bases, V lost 6 bases, and 4 bases had no gene match.